Shown below are 12 T cell receptor beta chains from a single sample sequenced in a study of cytomegalovirus exposure and HLA in healthy donors. The PCR had 60 Vbeta and 13 Jbeta primers. The method was immunoSEQ multiplex PCR; TCRdb's version includes in-frame clones alone and lacks a portion of them. The data show hundreds of thousands of clones, roughly 80% seen once. Input material: PBMCs. The receptor set was obtained from a man aged 35 to 55 in good health and CMV-seronegative.

The chain has TRBV5-1 and TRBJ1-1; a possible D gene is TRBD1 (6 bases). Trimming removed 0 bases from V and 5 bases from J, with 14 bases in between. The CDR3 sequence is 15 residues long. Germline-derived CDR1 and CDR2 are SGHRS and YFSETQ. The CDR3 is CASSLEGGGNTEAFF. The CDR3 coding sequence is TGCGCCAGCAGCTTGGAGGGGGGGGGCAATACTGAAGCTTTCTTT.

This chain connects TRBV13 to TRBJ1-4; D remains ambiguous. The germline V gene encodes CDR1 PRHDT and CDR2 FYEKMQ (reference sequence). There are 13 residues in the CDR3. With 2 bases removed from V and 4 bases from J, the gap between germline ends came to 5 bases. CDR3 amino acids: CASSLQINEKLFF. The CDR3 coding sequence is TGTGCCAGCAGCTTACAGATTAATGAAAAACTGTTTTTT.

The J gene is TRBJ1-5, the V gene TRBV4-1; 10 bases are a match to TRBD1. V trimming: 4 bases; J trimming: 0 bases; junction bases outside the gene matches: 6. CDR3 length: 17 residues. Germline CDR1 is MGHRA and CDR2 is YSYEKL. The CDR3 coding sequence is TGCGCCAGCAGCCGCCACGGGACAGGGGATAGCAATCAGCCCCAGCATTTT. Translation: CASSRHGTGDSNQPQHF.

The chain joins TRBV28 to TRBJ2-3, with 7 bases matching TRBD1. The CDR3 is 16 residues long. The trim removed 3 bases at V and 6 bases at J, leaving 12 bases unmatched. CDR1 MDHEN and CDR2 SYDVKM come from the germline V gene. This CDR3 reads CASSFPQGVTGDTQYF. The CDR3 nucleotides are TGTGCCAGCAGTTTCCCCCAGGGGGTTACTGGGGATACGCAGTATTTT.

This clone has just one count. The identical CDR3 is also encoded by other nucleotide sequences in the sample. The chain employs TRBV18 and TRBJ2-7; D gene unclear. The ends were cut back, 3 bases at V and 0 bases at J, with 6 bases in the middle. CDR1 and CDR2 from the germline V gene are KGHSH and LQKENI. CDR3 length: 13 residues. This chain's CDR3 is CASSPPSSYEQYF. In DNA form, the CDR3 reads TGTGCCAGCTCACCTCCCAGCTCCTACGAGCAGTACTTC. Together with reference TRBV18 and TRBJ2-7, the CDR3 gives the full variable domain: NAGVMQNPRHLVRRRGQEARLRCSPMKGHSHVYWYRQLPEEGLKFMVYLQKENIIDESGMPKERFSAEFPKEGPSILRIQQVVRGDSAAYFCASSPPSSYEQYFGPGTRLTVT.

This clone was detected only a few times. The gene calls are TRBV9 and TRBJ2-3; 7 nucleotides agree with TRBD1. This CDR3 is built from 17 residues. Per germline, CDR1 SGDLS and CDR2 YYNGEE. The V gene end was trimmed by 2 bases and the J gene end by 2 bases; junction bases not matched to a gene: 11. CDR3 bases: TGTGCCAGCAGCGTCCACCCAAGGGGGCCGAACACAGATACGCAGTATTTT. Residues: CASSVHPRGPNTDTQYF.

The rearrangement uses TRBV11-2 and TRBJ1-1; D might be TRBD1 (5 bases). V lost 6 bases to trimming and J lost 0 bases, with 14 bases between them. Germline V gives CDR1 SGHAT, CDR2 FQNNGV. This CDR3 is built from 15 residues. CDR3 residues: CASSSEWGVNTEAFF. The CDR3 nucleotides are TGTGCCAGCAGTTCCGAGTGGGGGGTGAACACTGAAGCTTTCTTT.

This chain links TRBV5-6 with TRBJ1-1; no reliable D call. The CDR3 has 14 residues. The ends were cut back, 4 bases at V and 7 bases at J, with 17 bases in the middle. Germline loops: CDR1 SGHDT, CDR2 YYEEEE. The chain's CDR3 is CASSPPQRFSEAFF. CDR3 nucleotide sequence: TGTGCCAGCAGCCCACCCCAGAGGTTTAGTGAAGCTTTCTTT.

In its sample, this clone was seen a few times. Here the CDR3 reads CASSITGEVTEAFF. The CDR3 bases are TGTGCCAGTAGTATAACAGGGGAAGTCACTGAAGCTTTCTTT. The chain links TRBV19 to TRBJ1-1; 7 bases are a match to TRBD1. The CDR3 is 14 amino acids. Germline V gene data show CDR1 as LNHDA and CDR2 as SQIVND (reference sequence). With V trimmed by 2 bases and J by 4 bases, 4 bases remained unmatched.

This clone has just one count. The chain employs TRBV5-8 and TRBJ2-1; 7 nucleotides agree with TRBD1. J gave up 3 bases and V 2 bases, and 8 bases lay outside the gene matches. The CDR3 totals 16 residues. CDR1 and CDR2 (germline): SGHTS, YDEGEE. The DNA of the CDR3 is TGTGCCAGCAGCTTTTTTTTAGGGGGCGTCTACAATGAGCAGTTCTTC. This encodes CASSFFLGGVYNEQFF.

V usage is TRBV2 and J usage is TRBJ1-5; no definite D call. The V end lost 4 bases, the J end lost 0 bases, and 7 bases lay between the germline ends. Germline CDR1 reads SNHLY; CDR2 reads FYNNEI. CDR3 length: 14 residues. CDR3 sequence (DNA): TGTGCCAGCAGTGTAGATTATAGCAATCAGCCCCAGCATTTT. Translating it yields CASSVDYSNQPQHF.

The rearrangement uses TRBV7-9 and TRBJ1-4; TRBD1 agrees at 8 bases. V lost 5 bases to trimming and J lost 8 bases; unmatched junction nucleotides: 13. The CDR3 runs 16 residues. Germline-derived CDR1 and CDR2 are SEHNR and FQNEAQ (reference sequence). Written as DNA, the CDR3 is TGTGCCAGCAGCCCGACCAGGGGGCAGGGTGTGGAAAAACTGTTTTTT. It yields the protein CASSPTRGQGVEKLFF.